Following are 25 T cell receptor beta chains from one sample sequenced in a study of blood T cell repertoires in COVID-19. Method: immunoSEQ multiplex PCR; TCRdb's copy keeps in-frame clones and lacks some. The sample consists of about 180,000 clones, around 89% of them appearing once. The sequenced sample was peripheral blood. Every receptor here comes from a woman in her twenties or thirties with acute or convalescent COVID-19.

The chain carries TRBV4-1 and TRBJ2-6, with D maybe TRBD1 (5 bases). Germline V CDR1 and CDR2: MGHRA, YSYEKL. The CDR3 loop spans 18 amino acids. Between the trimmed V and J ends, which lost 4 bases and 0 bases, there was a span of 16 bases. The CDR3 region has the DNA TGCGCCAGCAGCCCTCTGGACATCCTTTTCTCTGGGGCCAACGTCCTGACTTTC. This encodes CASSPLDILFSGANVLTF.

This chain uses TRBV7-8 with TRBJ2-7, with D hard to call. Looked up from germline, CDR1 is SGHVS and CDR2 is FQNEAQ. V dropped 5 bases and J dropped 1 base, with 9 bases sitting between them. The CDR3 loop spans 13 amino acids. In nucleotides, the CDR3 is TGTGCCAGCAGCCAAACGAGGTCCTACGAGCAGTACTTC. It specifies CASSQTRSYEQYF.

CDR3 sequence: CASRSTGSNQPQHF. The CDR3 coding sequence is TGTGCCAGCAGGTCGACAGGGAGCAATCAGCCCCAGCATTTT. The chain combines TRBV27 with TRBJ1-5; 7 bases align to TRBD1. With 6 bases clipped from V and 1 base from J, the junction kept 3 bases outside the gene matches. The V gene's germline CDR1 is MNHEY and CDR2 SMNVEV (reference sequence). The CDR3 is 14 amino acids.

The V call is TRBV29-1, the J call TRBJ1-2; D is perhaps TRBD1 (5 bases). Germline values: CDR1 SQVTM, CDR2 ANQGSEA. This CDR3 is 13 amino acids long. V gave up 4 bases and J gave up 7 bases, with 16 bases separating them. CDR3 region: CSVVPQGVGGYTF. CDR3 DNA sequence: TGCAGCGTTGTACCCCAGGGCGTTGGTGGCTACACCTTC.

V and J are TRBV3-1 (or the pseudogene TRBV3-2) and TRBJ1-2; D is possibly TRBD1 (6 bases). This CDR3 spans 16 amino acids. Trimming took off 4 bases at V and 2 bases at J, with 17 bases between the two ends. Looked up from germline, CDR1 is LGHDT and CDR2 is YNNKEL (reference sequence). The CDR3 region is CASSPRGAGLNYGYTF. The CDR3 nucleotides are TGTGCCAGCAGCCCCAGGGGCGCCGGATTGAACTATGGCTACACCTTC.

V usage is TRBV5-1 and J usage is TRBJ2-7, with TRBD2 as a possible D gene (5 bases). Germline V gives CDR1 SGHRS, CDR2 YFSETQ. Deletions cut 5 bases from V and 3 bases from J, with 15 bases between. The CDR3 totals 14 residues. The CDR3 nucleotides are TGCGCCAGCAGTGGATTGGAGGTAAACTACGAGCAGTACTTC. Amino acids: CASSGLEVNYEQYF.

The chain couples TRBV2 to TRBJ1-1; possibly TRBD1 for D (5 bases). Germline CDR1 reads SNHLY; CDR2 reads FYNNEI. V was pared by 4 bases and J by 10 bases, with 16 bases between. This CDR3 comprises 13 residues. For the CDR3, the DNA is TGTGCCAGCAGTGCTGATAGGGGAGGTCGAGCTTTCTTT. Amino acids: CASSADRGGRAFF.

The chain joins TRBV10-1 to TRBJ2-2; weak D call: TRBD2 (5 bases). The CDR3 totals 16 residues. Trimming pared 0 bases from V and 5 bases from J, leaving 13 bases between. Germline CDR1 WNHNN, CDR2 SYGVQD (reference sequence). The CDR3 nucleotides read TGCGCCAGCAGTGAGTCTGACGGGCGAGGGACCGGGGAGCTGTTTTTT. This sequence encodes CASSESDGRGTGELFF.

The gene calls are TRBV5-6 and TRBJ2-1; 11 bases line up with TRBD2. CDR1 and CDR2 (germline): SGHDT, YYEEEE. With V trimmed by 5 bases and J by 7 bases, 8 bases remained unmatched. There are 15 residues in the CDR3. This chain's CDR3 is CASRIAGGPENEQFF. The DNA of the CDR3 is TGTGCCAGCAGGATAGCGGGAGGGCCGGAGAATGAGCAGTTCTTC. The complete variable domain, with remaining parts taken from reference TRBV5-6 and TRBJ2-1, reads DAGVTQSPTHLIKTRGQQVTLRCSPKSGHDTVSWYQQALGQGPQFIFQYYEEEERQRGNFPDRFSGHQFPNYSSELNVNALLLGDSALYLCASRIAGGPENEQFFGPGTRLTVL.

The V gene is TRBV5-8, the J gene TRBJ2-5; the D gene is possibly TRBD2 (5 bases). The CDR3 sequence is 18 residues long. Germline CDR1 is SGHTS and CDR2 is YDEGEE. V was cut by 2 bases and J by 1 base, with 21 bases left in between. CDR3 DNA sequence: TGTGCCAGCAGCTTAAGGGCGGGTGTATCGCGGTCCCAAGAGACCCAGTACTTC. Amino acids: CASSLRAGVSRSQETQYF.

The V call is TRBV30, the J call TRBJ1-1; D is unresolved. V was cut by 2 bases and J by 2 bases, with 9 bases left in between. This CDR3 is 13 amino acids long. Germline V gives CDR1 GTSNPN, CDR2 SVGIG (reference sequence). CDR3 sequence reads: CAWSQNLNTEAFF. CDR3 DNA sequence: TGTGCCTGGAGTCAGAATCTTAACACTGAAGCTTTCTTT. The full variable domain, its missing parts supplied by reference TRBV30 and TRBJ1-1, is SQTIHQWPATLVQPVGSPLSLECTVEGTSNPNLYWYRQAAGRGLQLLFYSVGIGQISSEVPQNLSASRPQDRQFILSSKKLLLSDSGFYLCAWSQNLNTEAFFGQGTRLTVV.

The genes are TRBV10-2 and TRBJ2-7, with D perhaps matching TRBD1 (6 bases). Germline CDR1 and CDR2: WSHSY and SAAADI. This CDR3 has 13 amino acids. Trimming took off 7 bases at V and 3 bases at J, with 13 bases between the two ends. This CDR3 is CASKTGQLYEQYF. CDR3 in DNA: TGCGCCAGCAAGACGGGACAACTCTACGAGCAGTACTTC.

The V gene is TRBV7-8, the J gene TRBJ2-3; 11 bases match TRBD2. The V and J ends lost 3 bases and 14 bases, in that order; junction bases with no gene match: 10. The CDR3 spans 14 residues. Germline V lookup: CDR1 SGHVS, CDR2 FQNEAQ. The CDR3 loop reads CASSFSGRALVRYF. The DNA of the CDR3 is TGTGCCAGCAGCTTTAGCGGGAGGGCTTTGGTTCGGTATTTT. The full variable domain, completed using reference TRBV7-8 and TRBJ2-3, is GAGVSQSPRYKVAKRGQDVALRCDPISGHVSLFWYQQALGQGPEFLTYFQNEAQLDKSGLPSDRFFAERPEGSVSTLKIQRTQQEDSAVYLCASSFSGRALVRYFGPGTRLTVL.

The chain has TRBV5-1 and TRBJ2-2; no definite D call. The CDR3 spans 14 residues. Looked up from germline, CDR1 is SGHRS and CDR2 is YFSETQ. V lost 7 bases to trimming and J lost 4 bases, with 14 bases between them. The CDR3 coding sequence is TGCGCCAGCGCGTGGGCCTTGGTCACCGGGGAGCTGTTTTTT. Protein sequence: CASAWALVTGELFF. The whole variable domain, remainder taken from reference TRBV5-1 and TRBJ2-2, is KAGVTQTPRYLIKTRGQQVTLSCSPISGHRSVSWYQQTPGQGLQFLFEYFSETQRNKGNFPGRFSGRQFSNSRSEMNVSTLELGDSALYLCASAWALVTGELFFGEGSRLTVL.

V is TRBV28 and J is TRBJ1-5; 8 positions agree with TRBD1. The junction had 6 bases not matched to a gene; V was cut back by 2 bases and J by 3 bases. The CDR3 has 16 amino acids. The germline gives CDR1 MDHEN, CDR2 SYDVKM. CDR3 in amino acids: CASSLMRQGYNQPQHF. In DNA form, the CDR3 reads TGTGCCAGCAGTTTAATGAGACAGGGGTACAATCAGCCCCAGCATTTT.

This chain connects TRBV28 to TRBJ1-6, with D unclear. Germline lookup yields CDR1 MDHEN and CDR2 SYDVKM. The CDR3 totals 15 residues. Trimming removed 6 bases from V and 0 bases from J, with 9 bases in between. The CDR3 sequence: CASSLGGSYNSPLHF. The CDR3 DNA sequence: TGTGCCAGCAGCCTCGGAGGCTCCTATAATTCACCCCTCCACTTT.

V and J are TRBV6-1 and TRBJ1-1, with no clear D. The CDR3 totals 14 residues. In germline, CDR1 is MNHNS, CDR2 SASEGT. Trimming took off 3 bases at V and 4 bases at J, with 12 bases between the two ends. DNA for the CDR3: TGTGCCAGCAGTGAGAGGGTTTTCGGCACTGAAGCTTTCTTT. Protein: CASSERVFGTEAFF.

J is TRBJ2-2 and V is TRBV14, with D maybe TRBD2 (5 bases). Trimming took 1 base from V and 5 from J, leaving 14 bases between them. Per germline, CDR1 SGHDN and CDR2 FVKESK. This CDR3 has 16 amino acids. The CDR3 DNA reads as TGTGCCAGCAGCCAAGTCCCCGGGGTGGGGACCGGGGAGCTGTTTTTT. It is translated as CASSQVPGVGTGELFF.

The chain joins TRBV25-1 to TRBJ1-2; 7 bases are a match to TRBD1. The germline V gene has CDR1 MGHDK and CDR2 SYGVNS. J was trimmed by 5 bases and V by 2 bases; bases with no gene match: 2. CDR3 size: 13 residues. CDR3 sequence reads: CASSEQGQYGYTF. The CDR3 nucleotides are TGTGCCAGCAGTGAACAGGGACAGTATGGCTACACCTTC.

V is TRBV11-2 and J is TRBJ2-1; D remains unclear. The V gene's germline CDR1 is SGHAT and CDR2 FQNNGV. The CDR3 covers 15 residues. V shed 6 bases and J shed 0 bases, with 12 bases lying between them. CDR3 DNA sequence: TGTGCCAGCAGACACGACCGGAGCTCCTACAATGAGCAGTTCTTC. It codes for CASRHDRSSYNEQFF.

This chain uses TRBV11-1 with TRBJ2-2, with a tentative D call TRBD2 (5 bases). Trimming removed 5 bases from V and 4 bases from J, with 11 bases in between. The CDR3 covers 14 residues. Germline values: CDR1 SGHAT, CDR2 FQDESV (reference sequence). CDR3: CASSPDGSTGELFF. The CDR3 DNA reads TGTGCCAGCAGCCCCGATGGGAGCACCGGGGAGCTGTTTTTT. Full variable domain (rest looked up from reference TRBV11-1 and TRBJ2-2): EAEVAQSPRYKITEKSQAVAFWCDPISGHATLYWYRQILGQGPELLVQFQDESVVDDSQLPKDRFSAERLKGVDSTLKIQPAELGDSAMYLCASSPDGSTGELFFGEGSRLTVL.

J is TRBJ1-1 and V is TRBV6-5; the D is unclear. V was trimmed by 3 bases and J by 0 bases, leaving 11 bases between them. CDR1 and CDR2 from the germline V gene are MNHEY and SVGAGI. There are 15 residues in the CDR3. CDR3 bases: TGTGCCAGCAGTTATGATCTAGGTGTGAACACTGAAGCTTTCTTT. Translating it yields CASSYDLGVNTEAFF.

This chain uses TRBV11-3 with TRBJ2-7; D call uncertain. V was cut by 3 bases and J by 8 bases, with 20 bases left in between. Germline-derived CDR1 and CDR2 are SGHNT and YENEEA. The CDR3 runs to 15 residues. The CDR3 bases are TGTGCCAGCAGCTTGCGAGGTGCGCTTGGGTTTCAGCAGTACTTC. This codes for CASSLRGALGFQQYF.

The chain links TRBV4-1 to TRBJ2-3, with D possibly TRBD1 on 5 matching bases. The germline gives CDR1 MGHRA, CDR2 YSYEKL. With 0 bases removed from V and 3 bases from J, the gap between germline ends came to 10 bases. This CDR3 has 15 residues. In nucleotides, the CDR3 is TGCGCCAGCAGCCAAGATTCCAGGGTGACAGATACGCAGTATTTT. This gives the protein CASSQDSRVTDTQYF.

This clone occurred once. The chain is built from TRBV6-2 or TRBV6-3 and TRBJ1-4; D is ambiguous. CDR3 size: 12 residues. Germline V gene lookup returns CDR1 MNHEY and CDR2 SVGEGT. Between the trimmed V and J ends, which lost 5 bases and 5 bases, there was a span of 6 bases. This chain's CDR3 is CASSPGNEKLFF. The CDR3, as DNA: TGTGCCAGCAGTCCCGGGAATGAAAAACTGTTTTTT.